Following are 19 T cell receptor beta chains from one sample sequenced in a study of blood T cell repertoires in COVID-19. Profiling relied on immunoSEQ multiplex PCR, and the TCRdb table lists in-frame clones only, not all of them. The sample lists some 47,000 clones; 80% to 90% were seen once. Sequenced sample: peripheral blood. The receptors derive from an elderly woman with acute or convalescent COVID-19.

The chain recombines TRBV15 with TRBJ1-2, with 12 bases identical to TRBD1. CDR3 size: 15 residues. V lost 0 bases to trimming and J lost 9 bases; unmatched junction nucleotides: 5. Germline-derived CDR1 and CDR2 are LNHNV and YYDKDF (reference sequence). CDR3: CATSRDGTGGTSYTF. CDR3 bases: TGTGCCACCAGCAGAGATGGGACAGGGGGCACAAGCTACACCTTC.

The chain carries TRBV7-8 and TRBJ2-7, with D unclear. CDR1 SGHVS and CDR2 FQNEAQ come from the germline V gene. The germline V and J ends were trimmed by 4 bases and 1 base, with 8 bases remaining between them. The CDR3 runs to 13 residues. The CDR3: CASSSQESYEQYF. The CDR3 DNA sequence: TGTGCCAGCAGCTCCCAGGAATCCTACGAGCAGTACTTC.

The chain carries TRBV3-1 (or the pseudogene TRBV3-2) and TRBJ2-5, with TRBD2 matching over 8 bases. Germline loops: CDR1 LGHDT, CDR2 YNNKEL (reference sequence). The CDR3 runs 16 residues. Trimming at V came to 4 bases and at J to 2 bases, leaving 9 bases not matched to a gene. The DNA for the CDR3 is TGTGCCAGCAGCCGTACCGGGACTAGATCTCAAGAGACCCAGTACTTC. Translation gives CASSRTGTRSQETQYF.

Comment on this clone: The sample has other DNA sequences that encode this CDR3 too. The chain couples TRBV15 to TRBJ1-5; D remains ambiguous. The CDR3 runs 12 residues. V was trimmed by 0 bases and J by 6 bases, leaving 3 bases between them. Per the germline V gene, CDR1 is LNHNV and CDR2 is YYDKDF (reference sequence). In nucleotides, the CDR3 is TGTGCCACCAGCAGAGATAGTCAGCCCCAGCATTTT. It translates to CATSRDSQPQHF.

This clone is medium-sized (0.01 to 0.1%). The CDR3 protein is CASSAPGTGNTIYF. CDR3 bases: TGTGCCAGCAGCGCCCCGGGGACTGGAAACACCATATATTTT. The chain uses TRBV7-9 and TRBJ1-3; D unclear. The germline gives CDR1 SEHNR, CDR2 FQNEAQ (reference sequence). V was cut by 5 bases and J by 2 bases, with 10 bases left in between. The CDR3 totals 14 residues.

This clone showed up just once. This chain joins TRBV7-3 and TRBJ1-2; D gene unclear. Trimming stripped 5 bases from V and 0 bases from J, with 13 bases between. There are 15 residues in the CDR3. Per germline, CDR1 SGHTA and CDR2 FQGTGA. CDR3 nucleotide sequence: TGTGCCAGCAGCCCTAACGGAGGGTCTAACTATGGCTACACCTTC. Residues: CASSPNGGSNYGYTF.

The genes are TRBV15 and TRBJ1-2, with TRBD1 as a possible D gene (6 bases). The V gene's germline CDR1 is LNHNV and CDR2 YYDKDF (reference sequence). Deletions cut 6 bases from V and 6 bases from J, with 20 bases between. The CDR3 has 15 residues. DNA of the CDR3: TGTGCCACCAGTACTTCAGGGACACGAGTGGATGGCTACACCTTC. It codes for CATSTSGTRVDGYTF.

The chain carries TRBV7-2 and TRBJ1-3; D remains unclear. The CDR3 is 17 amino acids. Trimming shortened V by 5 bases and J by 0 bases, and 17 bases separated the two germline ends. Germline CDR1 reads SGHTA; CDR2 reads FQGNSA. This chain's CDR3 is CASSQSQAAVSGNTIYF. The DNA of the CDR3 is TGTGCCAGCAGCCAATCCCAGGCAGCCGTCTCTGGAAACACCATATATTTT.

This clone has just one count. The chain has TRBV5-1 and TRBJ1-2; 8 nucleotides align to TRBD1. The germline CDR1 and CDR2 sequences are SGHRS and YFSETQ. This CDR3 is 14 amino acids long. The V gene end was trimmed by 4 bases and the J gene end by 4 bases; junction bases not matched to a gene: 6. CDR3 residues: CASSARQGTYGYTF. CDR3 sequence (DNA): TGCGCCAGCAGCGCTAGACAGGGGACCTATGGCTACACCTTC.

The chain uses TRBV6-6 and TRBJ1-5; the match to TRBD1 covers 8 bases. Trimming at V came to 6 bases and at J to 5 bases, leaving 12 bases not matched to a gene. There are 16 residues in the CDR3. Germline lookup yields CDR1 MNHNY and CDR2 SVGAGI (reference sequence). In nucleotides, the CDR3 is TGTGCCAGCAGGTCCAATACAGGGGGTTGGGATCAGCCCCAGCATTTT. Amino acids: CASRSNTGGWDQPQHF.

The rearrangement uses TRBV6-6 and TRBJ1-2; a weak D match, TRBD1 (5 bases). V was shortened by 7 bases and J by 5 bases, with 20 bases between the two germline ends. Looked up from germline, CDR1 is MNHNY and CDR2 is SVGAGI (reference sequence). The CDR3 covers 15 residues. The CDR3 DNA sequence: TGTGCCAGCATCAATACGCTGGGGGGATGGTATGGCTACACCTTC. Residues: CASINTLGGWYGYTF.

Only one count was recorded for this clone. V usage is TRBV7-9 and J usage is TRBJ2-5; 7 bases are shared with TRBD2. CDR1 and CDR2 from the germline V gene are SEHNR and FQNEAQ (reference sequence). V lost 1 base to trimming and J lost 5 bases; unmatched junction nucleotides: 4. The CDR3 has 14 amino acids. The CDR3: CASSLGTRRETQYF. The CDR3 bases are TGTGCCAGCAGCTTAGGGACTAGAAGGGAGACCCAGTACTTC.

This clone has only one observation. The chain couples TRBV3-1 (or the pseudogene TRBV3-2) to TRBJ1-1, with D possibly being TRBD1 (6 bases). V was trimmed by 6 bases and J by 7 bases, leaving 9 bases between them. This CDR3 comprises 11 residues. CDR1 is LGHDT, CDR2 YNNKEL, per germline (reference sequence). The CDR3 region is CASSGQFEAFF. As DNA, the CDR3 is TGTGCCAGCAGTGGACAGTTTGAAGCTTTCTTT.

The chain carries TRBV12-3 or TRBV12-4 and TRBJ1-1; TRBD1 matches 8 bases. V was pared by 5 bases and J by 5 bases, with 4 bases of the junction left unmatched. The CDR3 loop spans 13 amino acids. The DNA of the CDR3 is TGTGCCAGCAGTCTACAGGGGGAGACTGAAGCTTTCTTT. Protein: CASSLQGETEAFF.

The rearrangement uses TRBV6-6 and TRBJ2-7, with no clear D. This CDR3 spans 13 amino acids. Germline-derived CDR1 and CDR2 are MNHNY and SVGAGI (reference sequence). V shed 0 bases and J shed 4 bases, with 7 bases lying between them. CDR3 nucleotides: TGTGCCAGCAGTTACTCGAGCGAGTACGAGCAGTACTTC. Translated, it gives CASSYSSEYEQYF.

The chain combines TRBV5-6 with TRBJ1-5, with unresolved D. With 1 base removed from V and 0 bases from J, the gap between germline ends came to 5 bases. This CDR3 spans 14 amino acids. The germline CDR1 and CDR2 sequences are SGHDT and YYEEEE. The CDR3 is CASSLPGSNQPQHF. The CDR3 nucleotides read TGTGCCAGCAGCTTGCCAGGTAGCAATCAGCCCCAGCATTTT.

For the CDR3, the DNA is TGTGCCAGCAGTTATGGTGCAGGGGCTGTGTTGGATAGCAATCAGCCCCAGCATTTT. Protein sequence: CASSYGAGAVLDSNQPQHF. V and J are TRBV6-9 and TRBJ1-5, with a tentative D call TRBD1 (6 bases). The CDR3 runs to 19 residues. V lost 2 bases to trimming and J lost 0 bases, with 20 bases between them. The germline CDR1 and CDR2 sequences are MNHGY and SVAAGI.

The genes are TRBV4-2 and TRBJ1-2; 8 bases match TRBD1. Looked up from germline, CDR1 is LGHNA and CDR2 is YNFKEQ. This CDR3 spans 15 amino acids. V lost 0 bases to trimming and J lost 8 bases; unmatched junction nucleotides: 8. Here the CDR3 DNA reads TGTGCCAGCAGCCAAGAGGGCAGGGGGCGTAGAGGCTACACCTTC. Translation: CASSQEGRGRRGYTF.

The rearrangement uses TRBV7-2 and TRBJ2-5; TRBD1 matches 7 bases. J gave up 5 bases and V 5 bases, and 5 bases lay outside the gene matches. Germline CDR1 reads SGHTA; CDR2 reads FQGNSA. This CDR3 has 13 amino acids. In nucleotides, the CDR3 is TGTGCCAGCAGCAGAACAGGGGACGAGACCCAGTACTTC. The encoded protein is CASSRTGDETQYF.